This TCR beta chain was sequenced in a study of T-cell reconstitution after alpha-beta-depleted transplantation in children. Study observations and caveats: A year had passed since transplant, and T-cell counts and diversity by then came mostly from newly produced T cells.

V gave up 6 bases and J gave up 0 bases, with 15 bases separating them. The CDR3 is 16 amino acids. Germline CDR1 and CDR2: DFQATT and SNEGSKA (reference sequence). Unique molecular identifiers tagged the TCRbeta library. TCRdb analysed the PCR reads with MiXCR anew, one entry per CDR3 protein. Here the sample spans tens of thousands of distinct CDR3 sequences, about a sixth being singletons. This clonotype showed up just a few times. Its specificity is unknown. This receptor was taken from a male patient between 2 and 10 years old who had a stem cell transplant for acute lymphoblastic leukemia, so the T cells may come from the graft donor. This rearrangement joins TRBV20-1 to TRBJ2-6; D unclear. The starting material was PBMCs, mostly from graft donor cells, obtained 180 days after TCRalphabeta/CD19-depleted stem cell transplant. CDR3 nucleotides: TGCAGTGCCTCCGGGCCTCCCCCCTCTGGGGCCAACGTCCTGACTTTC. Translating it yields CSASGPPPSGANVLTF.